The 2 T cell receptor beta chains below were found in one sample sequenced in a study of blood T cell repertoires in COVID-19. Generated by immunoSEQ multiplex PCR, the TCRdb table keeps only in-frame clones and is missing some. The sample lists approximately 190,000 clones; roughly four fifths were seen once. The specimen sequenced was peripheral blood. The receptors were gathered from a woman between 35 and 50 years old with acute or convalescent COVID-19.

The chain employs TRBV6-5 and TRBJ1-2; no firm D call. The V gene's germline CDR1 is MNHEY and CDR2 SVGAGI. Trimming shortened V by 4 bases and J by 5 bases, and 11 bases separated the two germline ends. This CDR3 region has 13 residues. The CDR3 protein is CASSLSSVYGYTF. The CDR3 nucleotides read TGTGCCAGCAGTTTATCCTCCGTATATGGCTACACCTTC.

This rearrangement joins TRBV24-1 to TRBJ2-2; D possibly corresponds to TRBD2 (5 bases). The CDR3 consists of 12 residues. The germline V gene has CDR1 KGHDR and CDR2 SFDVKD. Deletions cut 11 bases from V and 2 bases from J, with 8 bases between. CDR3 in amino acids: CANGINTGELFF. The CDR3 nucleotides are TGTGCCAACGGGATCAACACCGGGGAGCTGTTTTTT.